This T cell receptor (beta chain) derives from a study of control samples from healthy donors and cancer patients. Germline-derived CDR1 and CDR2 are SGHRS and YFSETQ. The CDR3 is made up of 15 amino acids. Trimming removed 0 bases from V and 4 bases from J, with 10 bases in between. Clones were sequenced by immunoSEQ multiplex PCR, and TCRdb holds only the in-frame ones, with some missing. Here the sample spans approximately 49,000 clones, about 92% being singletons. The chain uses TRBV5-1 and TRBJ2-2; TRBD1 is a possible D gene (6 bases). The TCR was taken from a man aged 40-49 years with colorectal cancer. The source material was PBMCs. CDR3 bases: TGCGCCAGCAGCTTGGAGAGCAGGGGCACCGGGGAGCTGTTTTTT. Its protein is CASSLESRGTGELFF.